The clone carrying this T cell receptor beta chain was counted a few times. The V end was cut by 3 bases, the J end by 7 bases, with 13 bases between. Germline V gene data show CDR1 as MDHEN and CDR2 as SYDVKM. The CDR3 runs 14 residues. TCRdb analysed the 5' RACE reads with MiXCR anew, one entry per CDR3 protein. Found here are 460,000 or so distinct CDR3 sequences, 12% to 15% of them singletons; the top ten hold around 0.48%. This record belongs to a study of identical twins. These data also formed part of another study, on yellow fever vaccine responses in identical twins. This second study notes: Among the twins, the vaccine T cell response reportedly seemed partly convergent and partly personalized.

The receptor comes from a woman aged 18-30 years in good health. Source material: CD4+ T cells sorted from blood. The rearrangement joins TRBV28 to TRBJ2-1; D gene uncertain. The chain's CDR3 is CASSFSPILNEQFF. The CDR3 nucleotides are TGTGCCAGCAGTTTCTCGCCAATCCTTAATGAGCAGTTCTTC. Full variable domain (remainder filled in from reference TRBV28 and TRBJ2-1): DVKVTQSSRYLVKRTGEKVFLECVQDMDHENMFWYRQDPGLGLRLIYFSYDVKMKEKGDIPEGYSVSREKKERFSLILESASTNQTSMYLCASSFSPILNEQFFGPGTRLTVL.